One and the same sample provided the 19 T cell receptor beta chains below, sequenced in a study of shared clonotypes between healthy human individuals. Repertoires were generated with immunoSEQ multiplex PCR, while TCRdb's copy carries only in-frame clones and drops some. The sample has 2 million to 2.5 million clones, 95% seen once; the top ten hold roughly 0.13%. The specimen was naive CD4+ T cells sorted from blood. This sample's subset: CD45RA+ positively selected. The receptors were sampled from a man aged 18 to 30 in good health.

This chain links TRBV6-5 with TRBJ1-6; D is unresolved. The germline CDR1 and CDR2 sequences are MNHEY and SVGAGI. CDR3 length: 16 residues. Trimming removed 2 bases at V and 2 bases at J, with 10 bases between. The CDR3 reads CASSYGVPPYNSPLHF. The CDR3 nucleotides read TGTGCCAGCAGTTACGGGGTCCCCCCCTATAATTCACCCCTCCACTTT.

J is TRBJ2-5 and V is TRBV4-2; D is perhaps TRBD1 or TRBD2 (6 bases each). Germline V lookup: CDR1 LGHNA, CDR2 YNFKEQ. V dropped 0 bases and J dropped 6 bases, with 11 bases sitting between them. The CDR3 has 14 amino acids. DNA for the CDR3: TGTGCCAGCAGCCAAGAGGGGGGCCAGAAGACCCAGTACTTC. Translated: CASSQEGGQKTQYF.

CDR3 DNA sequence: TGTGCCAGTAGCATCGGACTAGCGGGAGGCTCGGACACCGGGGAGCTGTTTTTT. Amino acid sequence: CASSIGLAGGSDTGELFF. This chain connects TRBV19 to TRBJ2-2, with 14 bases identical to TRBD2. The CDR3 length is 18 residues. Trimming removed 6 bases from V and 3 bases from J; junction bases left unmatched: 9. Germline CDR1 and CDR2: LNHDA and SQIVND (reference sequence).

This sequence joins TRBV11-2 and TRBJ2-2; perhaps TRBD1 as D (6 bases). Trimming removed 5 bases from V and 4 bases from J, with 14 bases in between. The CDR3 has 15 amino acids. The germline CDR1 and CDR2 sequences are SGHAT and FQNNGV. The DNA for the CDR3 is TGTGCCAGCAGCCGGACAGCAGGCCTCACCGGGGAGCTGTTTTTT. Its translation: CASSRTAGLTGELFF.

The rearrangement links TRBV10-3 to TRBJ2-7, with 7 bases aligning to TRBD1. Germline trimming cut 6 bases from V and 2 bases from J; bases unmatched to any gene: 10. Germline-derived CDR1 and CDR2 are ENHRY and SYGVKD. This CDR3 spans 15 amino acids. This chain's CDR3 is CAISTTYDRAYEQYF. The CDR3 bases are TGTGCCATCAGCACAACTTATGACAGGGCCTACGAGCAGTACTTC.

This sequence joins TRBV6-5 and TRBJ2-5; 9 bases match TRBD1. The trim removed 6 bases at V and 4 bases at J, leaving 9 bases unmatched. This CDR3 is built from 15 residues. The V gene's germline CDR1 is MNHEY and CDR2 SVGAGI. CDR3 DNA: TGTGCCAGCAGCCGCGGGACAGGGAAAGGAGAGACCCAGTACTTC. Protein product: CASSRGTGKGETQYF.

The sample holds one count of this clone. The V and J genes are TRBV27 and TRBJ1-6; D not resolved. CDR1 is MNHEY and CDR2 is SMNVEV in the germline V gene (reference sequence). The germline V and J ends were trimmed by 2 bases and 0 bases, with 11 bases remaining between them. The length of the CDR3 is 17 residues. CDR3 sequence (DNA): TGTGCCAGCAGTTTAGTGCCCCCGGGCTCCTATAATTCACCCCTCCACTTT. Translation: CASSLVPPGSYNSPLHF.

The V call is TRBV30, the J call TRBJ1-2; D perhaps matches TRBD1 (6 bases). The germline V gene encodes CDR1 GTSNPN and CDR2 SVGIG (reference sequence). The V gene lost 0 bases and the J gene lost 3 bases, with 14 bases spanning the gap. The CDR3 totals 15 residues. CDR3 protein: CAWSVLRGGDYGYTF. CDR3 DNA sequence: TGTGCCTGGAGTGTACTTAGGGGGGGCGACTATGGCTACACCTTC.

The chain joins TRBV4-1 to TRBJ2-7, with 10 positions matching TRBD2. The CDR3 contains 18 residues. Losses at the gene ends were 0 bases for V and 3 bases for J; bases not matched to a gene: 11. Germline lookup yields CDR1 MGHRA and CDR2 YSYEKL. The CDR3 bases are TGCGCCAGCAGCCAAGAATGGCTAGCGGGAGCGAATAACTACGAGCAGTACTTC. Its translation: CASSQEWLAGANNYEQYF.

This chain joins TRBV29-1 and TRBJ1-3; D uncertain. The CDR3 spans 13 residues. Germline V gene sequence: CDR1 SQVTM, CDR2 ANQGSEA. Trimming cost V 3 bases and J 0 bases, with 6 bases left between them. Written as DNA, the CDR3 is TGCAGCGTTGAGATGGACTCTGGAAACACCATATATTTT. It translates to CSVEMDSGNTIYF.

The chain uses TRBV5-1 and TRBJ1-2; a weak D match, TRBD1 (5 bases). This CDR3 comprises 14 residues. The germline gives CDR1 SGHRS, CDR2 YFSETQ. V lost 2 bases, J lost 6 bases, and 14 bases lay in between. CDR3 sequence reads: CASSFETERNGYTF. DNA for the CDR3: TGCGCCAGCAGCTTCGAGACAGAAAGAAATGGCTACACCTTC.

The V and J genes are TRBV30 and TRBJ2-7; D remains unclear. Germline values: CDR1 GTSNPN, CDR2 SVGIG (reference sequence). V dropped 4 bases and J dropped 3 bases, with 13 bases sitting between them. This CDR3 comprises 13 residues. CDR3 DNA: TGTGCCTGGACCCCAGAACTCGGCTACGAGCAGTACTTC. The encoded protein is CAWTPELGYEQYF.

The J gene is TRBJ2-3, the V gene TRBV18, with 10 bases that match TRBD2. With 2 bases clipped from V and 6 bases from J, the junction kept 8 bases outside the gene matches. The CDR3 is made up of 16 amino acids. CDR1 KGHSH and CDR2 LQKENI come from the germline V gene. The CDR3 reads CASSPSPSGSPDTQYF. CDR3 bases: TGTGCCAGCTCACCAAGCCCTAGCGGGAGCCCTGATACGCAGTATTTT.

The CDR3 bases are TGCGCCAGCAGCTTTGGCGGCAACGCCTACGAGCAGTACTTC. It is translated as CASSFGGNAYEQYF. The chain carries TRBV5-1 and TRBJ2-7, with no clear D. The CDR3 is made up of 14 amino acids. Trimming left V 2 bases short and J 2 bases short, with 11 bases between. Germline loops: CDR1 SGHRS, CDR2 YFSETQ.

The rearrangement links TRBV5-1 to TRBJ2-5, with a tentative D call TRBD2 (6 bases). V was cut by 4 bases and J by 5 bases, with 18 bases left in between. Germline V CDR1 and CDR2: SGHRS, YFSETQ. The length of the CDR3 is 15 residues. This CDR3 reads CASSGRDSPGETQYF. CDR3 sequence (DNA): TGCGCCAGCAGCGGACGGGACTCCCCCGGGGAGACCCAGTACTTC.

The rearrangement links TRBV28 to TRBJ1-1; maybe TRBD1 (6 bases). The CDR3 spans 12 residues. V was clipped by 1 base and J by 8 bases, with 8 bases between them. Germline V lookup: CDR1 MDHEN, CDR2 SYDVKM. The CDR3 sequence: CASSLSGGEAFF. CDR3 nucleotide sequence: TGTGCCAGCAGTTTATCCGGGGGCGAAGCTTTCTTT.

The CDR3 protein is CASSPQAGLAGGEQYF. The CDR3 DNA sequence: TGTGCCAGCAGCCCCCAGGCGGGACTAGCGGGAGGCGAGCAGTACTTC. The rearrangement uses TRBV7-2 and TRBJ2-7, with 15 bases lining up with TRBD2. The CDR3 loop spans 16 amino acids. Trimming took 5 bases from V and 6 from J; bases not matched to a gene: 8. Germline V gives CDR1 SGHTA, CDR2 FQGNSA.

The chain carries TRBV5-8 and TRBJ2-2, with D tentatively TRBD1 (6 bases). Deletions cut 4 bases from V and 5 bases from J, with 15 bases between. Germline assignment: CDR1 SGHTS and CDR2 YDEGEE. The CDR3 consists of 15 residues. The CDR3, as DNA: TGTGCCAGCAGCCCGCTTCGGGACATTACCGGGGAGCTGTTTTTT. As protein: CASSPLRDITGELFF.

This chain uses TRBV7-9 with TRBJ2-7; the D is unclear. The length of the CDR3 is 11 residues. V was trimmed by 4 bases and J by 4 bases, leaving 5 bases between them. Germline values: CDR1 SEHNR, CDR2 FQNEAQ (reference sequence). CDR3 bases: TGTGCCAGCAGCTCCCGGTACGAGCAGTACTTC. It translates to CASSSRYEQYF. The variable domain in full, with the rest retrieved from reference TRBV7-9 and TRBJ2-7, is DTGVSQNPRHKITKRGQNVTFRCDPISEHNRLYWYRQTLGQGPEFLTYFQNEAQLEKSRLLSDRFSAERPKGSFSTLEIQRTEQGDSAMYLCASSSRYEQYFGPGTRLTVT.